This passage covers 30 T cell receptor beta chains from one sample sequenced in a study of cytomegalovirus exposure and HLA in healthy donors. 13 Jbeta primers and 60 Vbeta primers were used for the PCR. Some clones are missing from TCRdb's copy, which holds only in-frame ones; the method was immunoSEQ multiplex PCR. In the table there are fewer than 150,000 clones, around 68% of which are singletons. The sample taken for sequencing was PBMCs. These receptors all come from a woman between 35 and 50 years old in good health and CMV-seropositive.

V usage is TRBV19 and J usage is TRBJ2-1, with 7 bases that match TRBD2. Per the germline V gene, CDR1 is LNHDA and CDR2 is SQIVND (reference sequence). V trimming: 4 bases; J trimming: 4 bases; junction bases outside the gene matches: 7. The length of the CDR3 is 15 residues. The CDR3 protein is CASSTGREGYNEQFF. Written as DNA, the CDR3 is TGTGCCAGTAGTACCGGAAGGGAGGGGTACAATGAGCAGTTCTTC. The full variable domain, completed using reference TRBV19 and TRBJ2-1, is DGGITQSPKYLFRKEGQNVTLSCEQNLNHDAMYWYRQDPGQGLRLIYYSQIVNDFQKGDIAEGYSVSREKKESFPLTVTSAQKNPTAFYLCASSTGREGYNEQFFGPGTRLTVL.

This clone was counted once. This sequence joins TRBV30 and TRBJ2-7; 9 bases line up with TRBD2. The CDR3 loop spans 15 amino acids. The V segment lost 0 bases and the J segment 4 bases; nucleotides outside the gene matches: 7. Germline CDR1 reads GTSNPN; CDR2 reads SVGIG (reference sequence). The CDR3 protein is CAWSVGTSNFYEQYF. The CDR3 region has the DNA TGTGCCTGGAGTGTAGGGACTAGCAATTTTTACGAGCAGTACTTC.

V is TRBV2 and J is TRBJ2-7; 11 bases map to TRBD2. The CDR3 spans 15 residues. In germline, CDR1 is SNHLY, CDR2 FYNNEI. The V and J ends lost 6 bases and 7 bases, in that order; junction bases with no gene match: 11. CDR3 bases: TGTGCCAGCAGCCCTACTAGCGGGGGCCGGGTTGAGCAGTACTTC. Translated: CASSPTSGGRVEQYF.

This chain uses TRBV2 with TRBJ2-3, with 9 nucleotides matching TRBD1. Germline V CDR1 and CDR2: SNHLY, FYNNEI. After removal of 5 bases from V and 4 bases from J, the junction contained 4 bases not matched to a gene. This CDR3 is built from 14 residues. CDR3 amino acids: CASSTQGAADTQYF. In nucleotides, the CDR3 is TGTGCCAGCAGTACACAGGGGGCCGCAGATACGCAGTATTTT.

In regard to this clone: The same CDR3 also results from other DNA sequences found in this sample. The chain couples TRBV5-1 to TRBJ2-3; 10 bases fit TRBD1. Germline values: CDR1 SGHRS, CDR2 YFSETQ. V shed 0 bases and J 3 bases; nucleotides not matched to a gene: 1. The CDR3 contains 15 residues. The CDR3: CASSLVGQGTDTQYF. For the CDR3, the DNA is TGCGCCAGCAGCTTGGTGGGACAGGGGACAGATACGCAGTATTTT.

This clone has a handful of counts. V usage is TRBV30 and J usage is TRBJ1-4, with D perhaps matching TRBD1 (5 bases). The CDR3 extends over 15 amino acids. The germline V and J ends were trimmed by 3 bases and 0 bases, with 11 bases remaining between them. The germline gives CDR1 GTSNPN, CDR2 SVGIG (reference sequence). CDR3 coding DNA: TGTGCCTGGAGGAGGACACTTACAACTAATGAAAAACTGTTTTTT. Protein sequence: CAWRRTLTTNEKLFF. The variable domain in full, with the rest retrieved from reference TRBV30 and TRBJ1-4, is SQTIHQWPATLVQPVGSPLSLECTVEGTSNPNLYWYRQAAGRGLQLLFYSVGIGQISSEVPQNLSASRPQDRQFILSSKKLLLSDSGFYLCAWRRTLTTNEKLFFGSGTQLSVL.

V usage is TRBV5-1 and J usage is TRBJ2-1; TRBD2 might be the D (6 bases). The germline gives CDR1 SGHRS, CDR2 YFSETQ. The CDR3 consists of 14 residues. The V gene lost 2 bases and the J gene lost 8 bases, with 14 bases spanning the gap. In DNA form, the CDR3 reads TGCGCCAGCAGCTTTTCGGGAGCGGGCGATGAGCAGTTCTTC. Protein product: CASSFSGAGDEQFF.

V is TRBV19 and J is TRBJ1-2; D perhaps matches TRBD1 (5 bases). The CDR3 runs to 14 residues. Trimming removed 5 bases at V and 3 bases at J, with 13 bases between. CDR1 LNHDA and CDR2 SQIVND come from the germline V gene (reference sequence). CDR3 in DNA: TGTGCCAGTAGTTACGCAGGGAACCACTATGGCTACACCTTC. It codes for CASSYAGNHYGYTF.

V usage is TRBV30 and J usage is TRBJ1-2; 7 bases fit TRBD1. Per germline, CDR1 GTSNPN and CDR2 SVGIG (reference sequence). CDR3 length: 13 amino acids. V trimming: 2 bases; J trimming: 4 bases; junction bases outside the gene matches: 4. DNA of the CDR3: TGTGCCTGGAGTCTGGGACAGCGCTATGGCTACACCTTC. This sequence encodes CAWSLGQRYGYTF.

V and J are TRBV4-1 and TRBJ2-5; possibly TRBD2 for D (6 bases). The J call may be in error: the DNA end matches TRBJ2-7 better. This CDR3 has 14 amino acids. CDR1 and CDR2 (germline): MGHRA, YSYEKL. In nucleotides, the CDR3 is TGCGCCAGCAGCCAAGTGGGACTTAGCTACGAGCAGTACTTC. Residues: CASSQVGLSYEQYF.

The V and J genes are TRBV6-6 and TRBJ1-3, with D possibly TRBD1 on 5 matching bases. The CDR3 extends over 16 amino acids. Trimming removed 2 bases from V and 0 bases from J, with 11 bases in between. CDR1 is MNHNY, CDR2 SVGAGI, per germline (reference sequence). In nucleotides, the CDR3 is TGTGCCAGCAGTTACGGGGGGTTGAGCTCTGGAAACACCATATATTTT. Translated, it gives CASSYGGLSSGNTIYF.

This chain joins TRBV15 and TRBJ2-1, with 14 bases aligning to TRBD2. This CDR3 is 21 amino acids long. Trimming removed 3 bases from V and 7 bases from J; junction bases left unmatched: 20. From germline, CDR1 is LNHNV and CDR2 YYDKDF (reference sequence). The CDR3 loop reads CATSRPQGGRETSGRVNEQFF. The CDR3 DNA follows: TGTGCCACCAGCAGGCCCCAGGGGGGCCGAGAGACTAGCGGGAGGGTGAATGAGCAGTTCTTC.

This clone has only a few counts. The chain is built from TRBV5-4 and TRBJ2-6; no definite D call. Per germline, CDR1 SGHNT and CDR2 YYREEE (reference sequence). This CDR3 region has 15 residues. V shed 4 bases and J shed 0 bases, with 8 bases lying between them. The CDR3 region is CASSQINSGANVLTF. As DNA, the CDR3 is TGTGCCAGCAGCCAGATCAACTCTGGGGCCAACGTCCTGACTTTC.

The J gene is TRBJ2-1, the V gene TRBV14, with 7 positions matching TRBD1. CDR1 is SGHDN and CDR2 is FVKESK in the germline V gene. V shed 4 bases, J shed 12 bases, and the junction held 9 bases outside the gene matches. This CDR3 spans 13 amino acids. This CDR3 reads CASSPILQGRQFF. The CDR3 coding sequence is TGTGCCAGCAGCCCAATTCTACAGGGGAGGCAGTTCTTC.

The chain combines TRBV5-1 with TRBJ2-1; D is unclear. In germline, CDR1 is SGHRS, CDR2 YFSETQ. The CDR3 contains 14 residues. V lost 0 bases and J lost 11, with 15 bases in between. In DNA, the CDR3 is TGCGCCAGCAGCTTGGACTCGTCTGAGAGCAAGCAGTTCTTC. Amino acid sequence: CASSLDSSESKQFF. The whole variable domain, filled in from reference TRBV5-1 and TRBJ2-1, reads KAGVTQTPRYLIKTRGQQVTLSCSPISGHRSVSWYQQTPGQGLQFLFEYFSETQRNKGNFPGRFSGRQFSNSRSEMNVSTLELGDSALYLCASSLDSSESKQFFGPGTRLTVL.

This clone was detected only once. The rearrangement joins TRBV5-1 to TRBJ2-3; the D gene is possibly TRBD1 (6 bases). Germline CDR1 SGHRS, CDR2 YFSETQ. The germline V and J ends were trimmed by 5 bases and 0 bases, with 13 bases remaining between them. The CDR3 loop spans 15 amino acids. The CDR3, as DNA: TGCGCCAGCAGGGCCCAGGGGCCTAGCACAGATACGCAGTATTTT. Translated, it gives CASRAQGPSTDTQYF.

DNA for the CDR3: TGTGCCAGCAGTATCTCCGGGACAGGGGGGATTGGTGATGGCTACACCTTC. This sequence encodes CASSISGTGGIGDGYTF. The chain has TRBV27 and TRBJ1-2; 11 bases match TRBD1. The length of the CDR3 is 17 residues. The V and J ends lost 5 bases and 6 bases, in that order; junction bases with no gene match: 14. Germline assignment: CDR1 MNHEY and CDR2 SMNVEV (reference sequence).

The J gene is TRBJ1-1, the V gene TRBV5-6; 8 bases map to TRBD1. V shed 5 bases and J 4 bases; nucleotides not matched to a gene: 10. From germline, CDR1 is SGHDT and CDR2 YYEEEE. This CDR3 has 15 amino acids. The CDR3 coding sequence is TGTGCCAGCAGGGAAGCCGGGACAGGAAGCACTGAAGCTTTCTTT. It codes for CASREAGTGSTEAFF.

The chain recombines TRBV18 with TRBJ2-5, with 7 bases that match TRBD2. CDR3 size: 16 residues. V gave up 0 bases and J gave up 5 bases; unmatched junction bases: 9. The germline CDR1 and CDR2 sequences are KGHSH and LQKENI. CDR3 nucleotides: TGTGCCAGCTCACCACCCCTGAGCGGGGAGGGCGAGACCCAGTACTTC. Translating it yields CASSPPLSGEGETQYF.

The V and J genes are TRBV5-1 and TRBJ1-2; TRBD1 might be the D (5 bases). The CDR3 is 14 residues long. The germline V gene has CDR1 SGHRS and CDR2 YFSETQ. The V gene lost 4 bases and the J gene lost 5 bases, with 15 bases spanning the gap. This chain's CDR3 is CASSPAGIGYGYTF. CDR3 nucleotides: TGCGCCAGCAGCCCGGCAGGGATTGGATATGGCTACACCTTC.

This sequence joins TRBV13 and TRBJ1-1; 8 positions match TRBD1. The length of the CDR3 is 15 residues. J gave up 6 bases and V 0 bases, and 6 bases lay outside the gene matches. Germline loops: CDR1 PRHDT, CDR2 FYEKMQ (reference sequence). The CDR3 coding sequence is TGTGCCAGCAGCTTAGGGCAGGGGGCTGTCGCTGAAGCTTTCTTT. The encoded protein is CASSLGQGAVAEAFF.

The chain combines TRBV7-9 with TRBJ1-5; a possible D gene is TRBD1 (6 bases). From germline, CDR1 is SEHNR and CDR2 FQNEAQ (reference sequence). The CDR3 is made up of 15 amino acids. V shed 4 bases and J shed 7 bases, with 17 bases lying between them. CDR3 amino acids: CASSSGAGVSQPQHF. CDR3 DNA: TGTGCCAGCAGCTCCGGGGCAGGGGTGTCCCAGCCCCAGCATTTT. Full variable domain (missing parts from reference TRBV7-9 and TRBJ1-5): DTGVSQNPRHKITKRGQNVTFRCDPISEHNRLYWYRQTLGQGPEFLTYFQNEAQLEKSRLLSDRFSAERPKGSFSTLEIQRTEQGDSAMYLCASSSGAGVSQPQHFGDGTRLSIL.

The CDR3 nucleotides are TGTGCCAGCAGTTTATACGGGGCAGGGGACGCAGATACGCAGTATTTT. Amino acid sequence: CASSLYGAGDADTQYF. The genes are TRBV27 and TRBJ2-3; perhaps TRBD1 as D (6 bases). V was pared by 1 base and J by 4 bases, with 15 bases between. The CDR3 length is 16 residues. The germline gives CDR1 MNHEY, CDR2 SMNVEV (reference sequence).

V gene TRBV2 combines with J gene TRBJ1-1; tentative D call: TRBD1 (5 bases). Trimming took 7 bases from V and 4 from J, leaving 13 bases between them. CDR3 length: 13 residues. CDR1 is SNHLY and CDR2 is FYNNEI in the germline V gene. CDR3 protein: CASIGGMTTEAFF. CDR3 sequence (DNA): TGTGCCAGCATTGGGGGGATGACCACTGAAGCTTTCTTT.

This clone was picked up a small number of times. V usage is TRBV5-1 and J usage is TRBJ2-3, with 13 bases identical to TRBD2. Germline V gene data show CDR1 as SGHRS and CDR2 as YFSETQ. The V and J ends lost 5 bases and 0 bases, in that order; junction bases with no gene match: 9. This CDR3 comprises 18 residues. CDR3 coding DNA: TGCGCCAGCAGAACCGCGGGACTAGCGGGGCCGAGCACAGATACGCAGTATTTT. Translating gives CASRTAGLAGPSTDTQYF.

The genes are TRBV5-4 and TRBJ2-1, with a weak D call TRBD2 (6 bases). CDR3 length: 15 amino acids. V lost 1 base and J lost 2, with 10 bases in between. The germline V gene has CDR1 SGHNT and CDR2 YYREEE (reference sequence). The chain's CDR3 is CASSLREPTYNEQFF. In DNA, the CDR3 is TGTGCCAGCAGCTTGCGGGAGCCTACCTACAATGAGCAGTTCTTC.

The chain uses TRBV7-6 and TRBJ1-1; D uncertain. Germline V gene data show CDR1 as SGHVS and CDR2 as FNYEAQ. The CDR3 length is 15 residues. Trimming shortened V by 0 bases and J by 0 bases, and 8 bases separated the two germline ends. This chain's CDR3 is CASSLARSLNTEAFF. The CDR3, as DNA: TGTGCCAGCAGCTTAGCGAGGTCTTTGAACACTGAAGCTTTCTTT.

The chain couples TRBV2 to TRBJ2-3, with 9 bases fitting TRBD2. With V trimmed by 1 base and J by 4 bases, 6 bases remained unmatched. The CDR3 consists of 16 residues. CDR1 and CDR2 from the germline V gene are SNHLY and FYNNEI. The CDR3 loop is CASSEGGIAGADTQYF. DNA of the CDR3: TGTGCCAGCAGTGAAGGGGGGATAGCGGGGGCAGATACGCAGTATTTT. The full variable domain, completed using reference TRBV2 and TRBJ2-3, is EPEVTQTPSHQVTQMGQEVILRCVPISNHLYFYWYRQILGQKVEFLVSFYNNEISEKSEIFDDQFSVERPDGSNFTLKIRSTKLEDSAMYFCASSEGGIAGADTQYFGPGTRLTVL.

The chain is built from TRBV7-8 and TRBJ1-1, with TRBD1 as a possible D gene (6 bases). V was clipped by 5 bases and J by 6 bases, with 19 bases between them. Germline lookup yields CDR1 SGHVS and CDR2 FQNEAQ. The CDR3 runs 15 residues. CDR3 DNA sequence: TGTGCCAGCAGCGAGGGGCCAGGGGCGAGATCTGAAGCTTTCTTT. Translated, it gives CASSEGPGARSEAFF.

The chain links TRBV11-3 to TRBJ2-1; D is uncertain. Per the germline V gene, CDR1 is SGHNT and CDR2 is YENEEA. The CDR3 is 15 residues long. V was clipped by 1 base and J by 0 bases, with 7 bases between them. The CDR3 spells CASSLAVPSYNEQFF. The CDR3 DNA follows: TGTGCCAGCAGCTTAGCGGTCCCCTCCTACAATGAGCAGTTCTTC.